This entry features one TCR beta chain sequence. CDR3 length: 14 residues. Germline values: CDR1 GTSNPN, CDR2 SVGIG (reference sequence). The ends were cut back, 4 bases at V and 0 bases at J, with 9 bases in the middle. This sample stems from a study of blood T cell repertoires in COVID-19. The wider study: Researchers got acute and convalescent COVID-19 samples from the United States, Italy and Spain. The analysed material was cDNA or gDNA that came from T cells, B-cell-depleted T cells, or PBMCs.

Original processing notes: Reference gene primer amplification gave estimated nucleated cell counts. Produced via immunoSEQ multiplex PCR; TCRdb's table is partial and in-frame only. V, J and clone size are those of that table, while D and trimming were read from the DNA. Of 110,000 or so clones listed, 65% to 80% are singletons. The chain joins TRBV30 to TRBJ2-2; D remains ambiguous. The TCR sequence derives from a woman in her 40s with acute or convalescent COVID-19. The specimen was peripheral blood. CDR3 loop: CAWITSANTGELFF. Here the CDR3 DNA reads TGTGCCTGGATAACTTCGGCGAACACCGGGGAGCTGTTTTTT.